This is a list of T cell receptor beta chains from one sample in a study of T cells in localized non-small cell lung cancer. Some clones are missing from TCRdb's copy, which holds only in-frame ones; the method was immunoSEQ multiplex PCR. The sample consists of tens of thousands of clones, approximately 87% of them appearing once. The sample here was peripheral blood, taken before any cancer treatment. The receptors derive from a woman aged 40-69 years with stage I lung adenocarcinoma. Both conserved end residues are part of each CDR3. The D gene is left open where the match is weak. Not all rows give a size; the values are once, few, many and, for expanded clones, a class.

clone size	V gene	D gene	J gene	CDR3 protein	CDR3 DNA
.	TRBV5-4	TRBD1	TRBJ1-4	CASSPGQGATNEKLFF	TGTGCCAGCAGCCCGGGACAGGGGGCTACTAATGAAAAACTGTTTTTT
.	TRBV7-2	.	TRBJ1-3	CASSRLGEGNTIYF	TGTGCCAGCAGCCGCTTGGGGGAAGGAAACACCATATATTTT
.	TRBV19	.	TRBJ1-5	CASSEDYALSNQPQHF	TGTGCCAGTAGTGAGGACTATGCCCTTAGCAATCAGCCCCAGCATTTT
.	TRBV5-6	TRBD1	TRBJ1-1	CASSATGLNTEAFF	TGTGCCAGCAGCGCGACAGGGTTGAACACTGAAGCTTTCTTT
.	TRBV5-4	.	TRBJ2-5	CASSLELNQGQETQYF	TGTGCCAGCAGCTTGGAACTTAATCAGGGTCAAGAGACCCAGTACTTC
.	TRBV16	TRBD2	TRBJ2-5	CASSQFAGGHQETQYF	TGTGCCAGCAGCCAATTTGCGGGGGGCCACCAAGAGACCCAGTACTTC
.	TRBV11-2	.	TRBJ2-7	CASSSLFYEQYF	TGTGCCAGCAGCTCCCTCTTCTACGAGCAGTACTTC
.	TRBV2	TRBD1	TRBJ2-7	CASTDRAYEQYF	TGTGCCAGCACCGACAGGGCCTACGAGCAGTACTTC
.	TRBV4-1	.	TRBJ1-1	CASSQGARENTEAFF	TGCGCCAGCAGCCAAGGGGCCAGGGAGAACACTGAAGCTTTCTTT
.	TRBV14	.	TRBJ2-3	CASSQGGLGTDTQYF	TGTGCCAGCAGCCAAGGAGGGTTGGGCACAGATACGCAGTATTTT
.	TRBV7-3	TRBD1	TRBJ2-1	CASSLGPGGYNEQFF	TGTGCCAGCAGCTTAGGGCCAGGGGGATACAATGAGCAGTTCTTC
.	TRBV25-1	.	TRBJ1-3	CASGGGAGNTIYF	TGTGCCAGCGGGGGAGGGGCTGGAAACACCATATATTTT
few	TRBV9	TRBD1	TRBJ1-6	CASSVARQGGGSPLHF	TGTGCCAGCAGCGTAGCCAGACAGGGGGGAGGTTCACCCCTCCACTTT
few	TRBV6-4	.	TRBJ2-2	CASSDSNSNTGELFF	TGTGCCAGCAGTGACTCGAACAGTAACACCGGGGAGCTGTTTTTT
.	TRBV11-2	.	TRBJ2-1	CASSPRPADEQFF	TGTGCCAGCAGCCCCCGCCCGGCGGATGAGCAGTTCTTC
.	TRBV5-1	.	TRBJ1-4	CASSRMTATNEKLFF	TGCGCCAGCAGCAGAATGACAGCAACTAATGAAAAACTGTTTTTT
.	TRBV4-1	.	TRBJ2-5	CASSQDHGRVSQYF	TGCGCCAGCAGCCAAGATCACGGGCGGGTGAGCCAGTACTTC
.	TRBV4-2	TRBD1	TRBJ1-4	CASSQVRGQGNEKLFF	TGTGCCAGCAGCCAAGTTAGGGGACAGGGGAATGAAAAACTGTTTTTT
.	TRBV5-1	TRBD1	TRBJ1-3	CASRTGASGNTIYF	TGCGCCAGCAGAACAGGGGCCTCTGGAAACACCATATATTTT
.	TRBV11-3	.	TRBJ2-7	CASRLGGYEQYF	TGTGCCAGCAGGTTAGGAGGCTACGAGCAGTACTTC
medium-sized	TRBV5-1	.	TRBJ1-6	CASSFRGDSPLHF	TGCGCCAGCAGCTTTCGAGGGGACTCACCCCTCCACTTT
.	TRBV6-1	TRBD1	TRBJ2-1	CASSEATGSYNEQFF	TGTGCCAGCAGTGAAGCGACAGGGTCTTACAATGAGCAGTTCTTC